One and the same sample provided the 13 T cell receptor beta chains below, sequenced in a study of OX40 agonist ivuxolimab in advanced cancers. Here immunoSEQ multiplex PCR was the method, and the copy in TCRdb shows in-frame clones only, minus some. The sample consists of some 70,000 clones, 91% of them appearing once. This specimen was CD4+ or CD8+ T cells sorted from blood, taken in a trial of the OX40 agonist ivuxolimab. The receptors here all came from an adult with an advanced solid tumor such as melanoma, head and neck, liver or kidney cancer.

V usage is TRBV28 and J usage is TRBJ1-2; no firm D call. CDR3 length: 14 residues. Trimming stripped 3 bases from V and 0 bases from J, with 8 bases between. From germline, CDR1 is MDHEN and CDR2 SYDVKM. The CDR3 spells CASSLVVTNYGYTF. The CDR3 region has the DNA TGTGCCAGCAGTTTGGTCGTCACTAACTATGGCTACACCTTC.

This clone appeared a single time. The chain uses TRBV30 and TRBJ1-1; D is perhaps TRBD1 (6 bases). The V gene lost 0 bases and the J gene lost 11 bases, with 16 bases spanning the gap. The CDR3 extends over 13 amino acids. Germline values: CDR1 GTSNPN, CDR2 SVGIG (reference sequence). CDR3 amino acids: CAWSVQTGIAAFF. CDR3 sequence (DNA): TGTGCCTGGAGTGTACAGACAGGCATAGCCGCTTTCTTT. Looking up the rest from reference TRBV30 and TRBJ1-1 gives the full variable domain: SQTIHQWPATLVQPVGSPLSLECTVEGTSNPNLYWYRQAAGRGLQLLFYSVGIGQISSEVPQNLSASRPQDRQFILSSKKLLLSDSGFYLCAWSVQTGIAAFFGQGTRLTVV.

The chain joins TRBV30 to TRBJ2-2; D is uncertain. The CDR3 is 14 amino acids. V lost 0 bases and J lost 5, with 10 bases in between. Germline V CDR1 and CDR2: GTSNPN, SVGIG (reference sequence). The chain's CDR3 is CAWSVLVGTGELFF. The CDR3 nucleotides read TGTGCCTGGAGTGTACTTGTCGGTACCGGGGAGCTGTTTTTT.

V is TRBV19 and J is TRBJ1-5, with TRBD1 matching 7 bases. Per the germline V gene, CDR1 is LNHDA and CDR2 is SQIVND (reference sequence). This CDR3 is built from 14 residues. J gave up 7 bases and V 4 bases, and 7 bases lay outside the gene matches. The DNA for the CDR3 is TGTGCCAGTAGTACAGGGGGAACGGGCCAGCCCCAGCATTTT. This sequence encodes CASSTGGTGQPQHF.

This clone occurred a few times. The chain recombines TRBV30 with TRBJ2-7; D not certain. In germline, CDR1 is GTSNPN, CDR2 SVGIG (reference sequence). With 0 bases removed from V and 1 base from J, the gap between germline ends came to 10 bases. The CDR3 is 14 residues long. The CDR3 sequence is CAWSVLDGSYEQYF. The DNA for the CDR3 is TGTGCCTGGAGTGTACTCGACGGATCCTACGAGCAGTACTTC. The whole variable domain, remainder taken from reference TRBV30 and TRBJ2-7, is SQTIHQWPATLVQPVGSPLSLECTVEGTSNPNLYWYRQAAGRGLQLLFYSVGIGQISSEVPQNLSASRPQDRQFILSSKKLLLSDSGFYLCAWSVLDGSYEQYFGPGTRLTVT.

V gene TRBV4-2 combines with J gene TRBJ1-4, with D perhaps matching TRBD1 (6 bases). With 0 bases removed from V and 10 bases from J, the gap between germline ends came to 15 bases. Germline V gene data show CDR1 as LGHNA and CDR2 as YNFKEQ. This CDR3 contains 15 residues. CDR3 bases: TGTGCCAGCAGCCAAGATAGGGGGGGCCCCGGAAAACTGTTTTTT. This translates into CASSQDRGGPGKLFF.

This chain joins TRBV30 and TRBJ2-7; TRBD1 matches 10 bases. V trimming: 1 base; J trimming: 6 bases; junction bases outside the gene matches: 6. Germline values: CDR1 GTSNPN, CDR2 SVGIG (reference sequence). CDR3 length: 14 residues. The CDR3 loop is CAWSAPGQGTEQYF. DNA for the CDR3: TGTGCCTGGAGTGCCCCGGGACAGGGGACCGAGCAGTACTTC.

V and J are TRBV18 and TRBJ1-1; D perhaps matches TRBD1 (6 bases). The CDR3 length is 17 residues. Deletions cut 1 base from V and 2 bases from J, with 17 bases between. CDR1 is KGHSH, CDR2 LQKENI, per germline. For the CDR3, the DNA is TGTGCCAGCTCACCACTGTTCGGGAGGGGGGTCAACACTGAAGCTTTCTTT. Amino acid sequence: CASSPLFGRGVNTEAFF.

This chain links TRBV11-2 with TRBJ2-5; D is unresolved. The V end lost 5 bases, the J end lost 2 bases, and 6 bases lay between the germline ends. Germline V gene data show CDR1 as SGHAT and CDR2 as FQNNGV. The CDR3 spans 12 residues. For the CDR3, the DNA is TGTGCCAGCAGCCTCGTACAAGAGACCCAGTACTTC. It yields the protein CASSLVQETQYF. Using reference TRBV11-2 and TRBJ2-5 for the parts outside the CDR3, the full variable domain is EAGVAQSPRYKIIEKRQSVAFWCNPISGHATLYWYQQILGQGPKLLIQFQNNGVVDDSQLPKDRFSAERLKGVDSTLKIQPAKLEDSAVYLCASSLVQETQYFGPGTRLLVL.

The rearrangement uses TRBV10-3 and TRBJ2-3, with 8 bases matching TRBD1. The CDR3 is 13 amino acids. The germline gives CDR1 ENHRY, CDR2 SYGVKD. After removal of 11 bases from V and 0 bases from J, the junction contained 4 bases not matched to a gene. In DNA, the CDR3 is TGTGCCGTCCGGACAGGGAGCACAGATACGCAGTATTTT. Amino acids: CAVRTGSTDTQYF.

Only one count was recorded for this clone. The chain couples TRBV2 to TRBJ1-2; D possibly corresponds to TRBD1 (6 bases). The germline CDR1 and CDR2 sequences are SNHLY and FYNNEI. The ends were cut back, 5 bases at V and 4 bases at J, with 11 bases in the middle. The CDR3 contains 13 residues. CDR3 in amino acids: CASSPTGLYGYTF. DNA of the CDR3: TGTGCCAGCAGTCCTACAGGGCTCTATGGCTACACCTTC.

The chain joins TRBV7-2 to TRBJ1-5; D not certain. Between the trimmed V and J ends, which lost 5 bases and 5 bases, there was a span of 10 bases. CDR1 and CDR2 from the germline V gene are SGHTA and FQGNSA. The CDR3 totals 13 residues. The CDR3: CASSPIRDQPQHF. CDR3 nucleotides: TGTGCCAGCAGCCCAATTAGGGATCAGCCCCAGCATTTT.

This clone has only one observation. This chain connects TRBV6-1 to TRBJ2-6; the D gene could be TRBD1 or TRBD2 (6 bases each). Looked up from germline, CDR1 is MNHNS and CDR2 is SASEGT. The CDR3 covers 15 residues. With 5 bases removed from V and 0 bases from J, the gap between germline ends came to 8 bases. The CDR3 region is CASSRGRSGANVLTF. The CDR3 bases are TGTGCCAGCAGTCGGGGGCGCTCTGGGGCCAACGTCCTGACTTTC.